Following are 13 T cell receptor beta chains from one sample sequenced in a study of cytomegalovirus exposure and HLA in healthy donors. Primers for the PCR totalled 60 Vbeta and 13 Jbeta. This table comes from immunoSEQ multiplex PCR, and its TCRdb copy is limited to in-frame clones, with some not included. Among 200,000 or so clones listed, over 80% were seen once. What was sequenced was PBMCs. The receptors originated from a boy aged 2 to 9 in good health and CMV-seronegative.

V is TRBV19 and J is TRBJ1-6; 7 bases align to TRBD1. Germline assignment: CDR1 LNHDA and CDR2 SQIVND (reference sequence). V lost 5 bases, J lost 7 bases, and 5 bases stayed unmatched. CDR3 size: 14 residues. The CDR3, as DNA: TGTGCCAGTAGTTCGGGACAGCAAAATTCACCCCTCCACTTT. It translates to CASSSGQQNSPLHF.

V gene TRBV6-1 combines with J gene TRBJ1-5; no clear D. CDR1 is MNHNS and CDR2 is SASEGT in the germline V gene. Trimming cost V 7 bases and J 6 bases, with 13 bases left between them. The CDR3 consists of 13 residues. The CDR3 loop is CASIPPRGQPQHF. The CDR3 DNA reads as TGTGCCAGCATTCCCCCCCGGGGTCAGCCCCAGCATTTT.

This rearrangement joins TRBV27 to TRBJ1-2; D may be TRBD1 (6 bases). The CDR3 loop spans 16 amino acids. Trimming took 5 bases from V and 4 from J, leaving 20 bases between them. Germline-derived CDR1 and CDR2 are MNHEY and SMNVEV (reference sequence). The CDR3 DNA sequence: TGTGCCAGCAGTCCCAACCCGGACAGTCACGGCTATGGCTACACCTTC. It codes for CASSPNPDSHGYGYTF.

The V gene is TRBV5-1, the J gene TRBJ1-5; D possibly corresponds to TRBD1 (5 bases). Germline V CDR1 and CDR2: SGHRS, YFSETQ. Trimming pared 8 bases from V and 4 bases from J, leaving 16 bases between. The CDR3 runs 14 residues. Here the CDR3 DNA reads TGCGCCAGTACACCCGGTGACAGTAATCAGCCCCAGCATTTT. Encoded protein: CASTPGDSNQPQHF.

Here the CDR3 reads CASSTSSYEQYF. As DNA, the CDR3 is TGTGCCAGCAGTACTAGCTCCTACGAGCAGTACTTC. V gene TRBV6-5 combines with J gene TRBJ2-7; possibly TRBD2 for D (5 bases). The CDR3 consists of 12 residues. Trimming pared 5 bases from V and 0 bases from J, leaving 5 bases between. Germline CDR1 is MNHEY and CDR2 is SVGAGI.

The CDR3 coding sequence is TGTGCCAGCAGTTTATTTCGGTCCTACGAGCAGTACTTC. Translated: CASSLFRSYEQYF. The V call is TRBV27, the J call TRBJ2-7; no clear D. The CDR3 is made up of 13 amino acids. V was clipped by 1 base and J by 1 base, with 5 bases between them. The germline gives CDR1 MNHEY, CDR2 SMNVEV (reference sequence).

This clone was recorded only once. CDR3 in DNA: TGTGCCAGCAGCTTGGCGCGGACAGGGCGGGGGGAGACCCAGTACTTC. Translation gives CASSLARTGRGETQYF. The J gene is TRBJ2-5, the V gene TRBV5-4; tentatively, D is TRBD1 (8 bases). CDR1 is SGHNT and CDR2 is YYREEE in the germline V gene (reference sequence). Trimming left V 0 bases short and J 5 bases short, with 17 bases between. This CDR3 region has 16 residues.

As to this clone: An end of the junction does not agree with germline; a read error may underlie this. This specimen includes other DNA sequences encoding the same CDR3. The chain uses TRBV7-6 and TRBJ2-7; D may be TRBD2 (6 bases). The CDR3 extends over 15 amino acids. From germline, CDR1 is SGHVS and CDR2 FNYEAQ. For the CDR3, the DNA is TGTGCCAGCAGCTCCTACCCGCGGGACTCATACGAGCAGTACTTT. It codes for CASSSYPRDSYEQYF.

The J gene is TRBJ2-6, the V gene TRBV10-3, with 7 positions matching TRBD2. The CDR3 length is 16 residues. Germline CDR1 and CDR2: ENHRY and SYGVKD. V dropped 4 bases and J dropped 5; count of bases not matched to a gene: 8. The CDR3: CAISGSREWRANVLTF. The CDR3 region has the DNA TGTGCCATCAGTGGGTCGCGGGAGTGGAGGGCCAACGTCCTGACTTTC.

The gene calls are TRBV2 and TRBJ1-4; D not resolved. The V gene lost 7 bases and the J gene lost 5 bases, with 5 bases spanning the gap. Germline V gives CDR1 SNHLY, CDR2 FYNNEI. CDR3 size: 11 residues. CDR3 protein: CASIANEKLFF. In nucleotides, the CDR3 is TGTGCCAGCATCGCGAATGAAAAACTGTTTTTT.

The chain's CDR3 is CSTGLPQNEQFF. The CDR3 bases are TGCAGCACGGGACTACCCCAGAATGAGCAGTTCTTC. V gene TRBV29-1 combines with J gene TRBJ2-1, with 7 nucleotides matching TRBD2. The CDR3 runs 12 residues. The germline V gene encodes CDR1 SQVTM and CDR2 ANQGSEA. V dropped 8 bases and J dropped 7; count of bases not matched to a gene: 8.

For the CDR3, the DNA is TGTGCCAGCAGTTACTCTGCGCAGGGGTTGAACACTGAAGCTTTCTTT. Residues: CASSYSAQGLNTEAFF. The chain carries TRBV6-5 and TRBJ1-1; the D gene is possibly TRBD1 (6 bases). The CDR3 is 16 residues long. Trimming took 0 bases from V and 0 from J, leaving 11 bases between them. Per germline, CDR1 MNHEY and CDR2 SVGAGI.

The chain carries TRBV4-1 and TRBJ2-3, with 8 bases lining up with TRBD2. Germline CDR1 and CDR2: MGHRA and YSYEKL. V shed 4 bases, J shed 8 bases, and the junction held 11 bases outside the gene matches. The CDR3 loop spans 15 amino acids. In DNA form, the CDR3 reads TGCGCCAGCAGCCCCGACGACGGGGGGGCCGCTACGCAGTATTTT. Protein: CASSPDDGGAATQYF.